This T cell receptor (beta chain) was sequenced during a study of early T cells in non-severe SARS-CoV-2 infection (dated by TCRdb to the early 2020s). For the wider study: Because TCR sequencing was done on bulk RNA from unsorted whole blood, the alpha and beta chains could not be paired.

Study-wide conclusions, independent of this receptor: VDJdb matching was skewed toward anti-spike CD8 responses and likely underestimated virus-specific expansions by missing private and CD4 specificities.

Deletion took 10 bases off V and 1 base off J, with a span of 15 bases between the germline ends. Including the terminal cysteine and phenylalanine, the CDR3 comprises 14 residues. The DNA shown is the 42-base CDR3, in frame from base 1. The CDR1 and CDR2 encoded by the germline V gene (reference sequence) are SGHKS and YYEKEE. This was a case-control study nested in a cohort of healthcare workers in London, UK, who had nasopharyngeal swab PCR tests and blood samples taken every week. Healthcare workers were recruited during the week of the UK lockdown, between 23 and 31 March 2020, and followed weekly for up to 16 weeks. Library preparation used 5' RACE. The instrument given in TCRdb is NextSeq 500. In the TCR library protocol, unique molecular identifiers were attached to individual cDNA molecules to correct for PCR bias and sequencing error. Both TCR alpha and beta chains were sequenced, and tight co-correlation was observed between alpha and beta sequence abundances in each sample. Under the source paper's analysis protocol: V gene, J gene and CDR3 annotation of TCR sequences was performed with Decombinator V4. TCRs were defined as expanded if a significant change between any two time points was detected under a Poisson model with p below 0.0001. TCR abundances were normalised to the total number of TCRs sequenced per sample and expressed as counts per million. MAIT TCRs were defined by TRAV1-2 paired with TRAJ12, TRAJ20 or TRAJ33, and iNKT TCRs by TRAV10 paired with TRAJ18. VDJdb, accessed 1 November 2021, was searched for CMV, EBV and SARS-CoV-2 annotated TCRs, excluding TCRs annotated for multiple antigens. In-frame beta chains were kept once TCRdb had trimmed the public reads at Q25 with fastp and called clones with MiXCR. Every entry covers one CDR3 protein and lists the most common genes and DNA from its rows. The V and J calls here are based on TCRdb, not the publication. The sample data list some 91,000 distinct CDR3 sequences, and 8% to 13% of these were observed just once. Approximately 4.7% of the sample goes to the ten largest clones.

This clonotype was seen only a few times. What antigen it recognizes has not been identified. Base qualities are not recorded, but no much larger clone differs from it by a single base. The rearranged segments are TRBV5-5 and TRBJ2-1, with no confidently assigned D gene. This specimen was whole blood, taken at baseline. This TCR derives from an adult who was a healthcare worker with PCR-confirmed SARS-CoV-2 infection or an uninfected control (not recorded which). The CDR3 corresponds to CASENVLSYNEQFF. The sequenced DNA: TGTGCCTCGGAGAACGTACTATCCTACAATGAGCAGTTCTTC.